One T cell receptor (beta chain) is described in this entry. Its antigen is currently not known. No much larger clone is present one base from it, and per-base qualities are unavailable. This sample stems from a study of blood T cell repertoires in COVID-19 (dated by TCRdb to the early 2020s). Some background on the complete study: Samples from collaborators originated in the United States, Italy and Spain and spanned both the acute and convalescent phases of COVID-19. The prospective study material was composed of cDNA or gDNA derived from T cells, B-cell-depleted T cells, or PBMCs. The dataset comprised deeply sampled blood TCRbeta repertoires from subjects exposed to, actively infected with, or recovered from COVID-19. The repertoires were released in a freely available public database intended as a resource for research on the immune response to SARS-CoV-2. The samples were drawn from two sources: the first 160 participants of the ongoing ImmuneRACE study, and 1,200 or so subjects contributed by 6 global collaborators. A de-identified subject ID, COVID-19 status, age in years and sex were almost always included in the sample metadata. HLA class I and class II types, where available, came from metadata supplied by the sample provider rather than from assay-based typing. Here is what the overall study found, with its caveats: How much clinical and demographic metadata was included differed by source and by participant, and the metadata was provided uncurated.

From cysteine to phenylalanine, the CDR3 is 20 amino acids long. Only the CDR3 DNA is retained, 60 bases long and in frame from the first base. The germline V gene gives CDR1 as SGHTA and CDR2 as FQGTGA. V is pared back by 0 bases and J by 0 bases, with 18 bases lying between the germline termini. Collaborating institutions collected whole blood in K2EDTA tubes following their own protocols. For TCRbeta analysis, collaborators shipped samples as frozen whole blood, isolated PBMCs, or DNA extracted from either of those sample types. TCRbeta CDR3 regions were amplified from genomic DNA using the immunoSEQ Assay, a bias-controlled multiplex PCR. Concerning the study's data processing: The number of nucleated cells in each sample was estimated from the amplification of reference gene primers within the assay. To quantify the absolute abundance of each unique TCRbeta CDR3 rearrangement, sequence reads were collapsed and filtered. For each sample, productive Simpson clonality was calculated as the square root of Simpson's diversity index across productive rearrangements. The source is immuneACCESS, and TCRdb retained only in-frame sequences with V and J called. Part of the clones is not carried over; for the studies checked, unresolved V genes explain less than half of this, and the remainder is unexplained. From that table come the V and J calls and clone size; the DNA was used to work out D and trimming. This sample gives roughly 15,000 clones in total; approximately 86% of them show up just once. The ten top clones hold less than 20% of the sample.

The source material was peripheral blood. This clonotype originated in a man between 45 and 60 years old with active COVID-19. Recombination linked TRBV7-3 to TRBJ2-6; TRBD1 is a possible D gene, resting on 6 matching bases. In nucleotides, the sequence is TGTGCCAGCAGCTTAACGGGGGCCCTTCGGTGGGACTCTGGGGCCAACGTCCTGACTTTC. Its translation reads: CASSLTGALRWDSGANVLTF.